One T cell receptor (beta chain) is described in this entry. This sample was included in a study of cytotoxic CD8 clonotypes in ibrutinib-treated CLL. Germline V lookup: CDR1 LNHNV, CDR2 YYDKDF (reference sequence). The CDR3 sequence is 14 residues long. The germline V and J ends were trimmed by 5 bases and 0 bases, with 7 bases remaining between them. TCRdb's copy holds only in-frame clones and misses some; the assay was immunoSEQ multiplex PCR. The data contain under 150,000 clones, 80% to 90% of them seen just once; the ten biggest clones take up roughly 3.5%. The J gene is TRBJ2-2, the V gene TRBV15; no clear D gene. The sample in question was PBMCs, obtained after 24 months of ibrutinib treatment. The receptor was isolated from a human donor with chronic lymphocytic leukemia. CDR3: CATSPDPNTGELFF. CDR3 nucleotide sequence: TGTGCCACCAGCCCGGACCCGAACACCGGGGAGCTGTTTTTT.